This T cell receptor beta chain comes out of a study of T cells in women clearing cervical HPV infection. As for the study in general: For cases, blood was sampled a median about 140 days after lesion detection, interquartile range roughly 90 to 210 days.

This CDR3 region has 20 residues. The germline V gene has CDR1 KGHSH and CDR2 LQKENI. Study conclusions and caveats: It is unknown whether associations predate infection; no effector/memory or HPV-specific sorting. Cases and controls were distinguished at AUC around 0.8 by richness and V genes.

Assay used: immunoSEQ multiplex PCR; TCRdb lists only in-frame clones, some missing. Its listing shows roughly 50,000 clones. All participants had a single incident cervical HPV16 infection, and prevalent HPV16 infections were excluded. As for this clone: What it recognizes is unknown. The read halts 3 residues ahead of the CDR3 end, with the missing end drawn from the germline J gene.

The sequenced sample was blood buffy coat. The TCR comes from a woman between 18 and 70 years old with a cervical HPV16 infection that either progressed to CIN3+ or cleared (not recorded which). The V and J genes are TRBV18 and TRBJ2-2; 8 bases agree with TRBD1. The CDR3 spells CASSPKGSSGQAGTNEKLFF. The sequenced part of the CDR3 DNA is TGTGCCAGCTCACCAAAAGGCTCCTCGGGACAGGCAGGAACTAATGAAAAG.